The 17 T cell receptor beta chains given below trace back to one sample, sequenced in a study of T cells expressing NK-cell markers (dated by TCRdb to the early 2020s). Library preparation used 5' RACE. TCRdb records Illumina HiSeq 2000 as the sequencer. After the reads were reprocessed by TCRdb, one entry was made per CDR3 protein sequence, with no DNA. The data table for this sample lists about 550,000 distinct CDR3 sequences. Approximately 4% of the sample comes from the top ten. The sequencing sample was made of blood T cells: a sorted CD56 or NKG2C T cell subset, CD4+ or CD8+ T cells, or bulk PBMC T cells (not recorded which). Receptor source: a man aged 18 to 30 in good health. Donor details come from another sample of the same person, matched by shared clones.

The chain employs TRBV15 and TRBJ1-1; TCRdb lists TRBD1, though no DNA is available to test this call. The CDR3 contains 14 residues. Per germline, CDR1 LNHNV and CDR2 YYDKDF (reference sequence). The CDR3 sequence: CATSGAGVNTEAFF.

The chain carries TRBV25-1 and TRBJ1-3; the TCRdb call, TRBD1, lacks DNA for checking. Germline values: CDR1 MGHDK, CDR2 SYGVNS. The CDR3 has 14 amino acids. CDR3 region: CASTAMGAKNTIYF.

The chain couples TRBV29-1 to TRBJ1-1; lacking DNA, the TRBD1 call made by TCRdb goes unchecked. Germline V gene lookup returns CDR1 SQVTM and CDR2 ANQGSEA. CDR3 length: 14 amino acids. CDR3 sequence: CSVAPGAGGTEAFF. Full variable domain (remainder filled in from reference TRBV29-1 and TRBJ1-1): SAVISQKPSRDICQRGTSLTIQCQVDSQVTMMFWYRQQPGQSLTLIATANQGSEATYESGFVIDKFPISRPNLTFSTLTVSNMSPEDSSIYLCSVAPGAGGTEAFFGQGTRLTVV.

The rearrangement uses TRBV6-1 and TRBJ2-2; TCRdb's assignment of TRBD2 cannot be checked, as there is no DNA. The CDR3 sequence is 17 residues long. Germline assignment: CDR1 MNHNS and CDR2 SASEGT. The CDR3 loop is CASSPPTGTSATGELFF.

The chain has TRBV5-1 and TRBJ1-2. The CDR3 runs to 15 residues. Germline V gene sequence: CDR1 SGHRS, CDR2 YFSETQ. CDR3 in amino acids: CASSLDRAERGGYTF. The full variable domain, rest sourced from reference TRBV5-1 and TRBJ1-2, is KAGVTQTPRYLIKTRGQQVTLSCSPISGHRSVSWYQQTPGQGLQFLFEYFSETQRNKGNFPGRFSGRQFSNSRSEMNVSTLELGDSALYLCASSLDRAERGGYTFGSGTRLTVV.

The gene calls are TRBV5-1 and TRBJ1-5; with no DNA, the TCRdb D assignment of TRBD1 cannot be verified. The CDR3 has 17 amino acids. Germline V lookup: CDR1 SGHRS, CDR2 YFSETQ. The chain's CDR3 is CASSSGTGASTDQPQHF.

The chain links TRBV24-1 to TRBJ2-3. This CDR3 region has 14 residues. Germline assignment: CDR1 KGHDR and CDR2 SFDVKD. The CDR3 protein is CATSDPTEADTQYF.

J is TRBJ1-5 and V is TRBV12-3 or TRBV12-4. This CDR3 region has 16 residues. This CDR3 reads CASTNTEFYSNQPQHF.

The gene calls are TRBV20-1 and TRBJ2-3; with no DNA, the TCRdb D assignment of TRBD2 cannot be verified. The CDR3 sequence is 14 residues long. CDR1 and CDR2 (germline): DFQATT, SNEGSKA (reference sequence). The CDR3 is CSPWASGITDTQYF.

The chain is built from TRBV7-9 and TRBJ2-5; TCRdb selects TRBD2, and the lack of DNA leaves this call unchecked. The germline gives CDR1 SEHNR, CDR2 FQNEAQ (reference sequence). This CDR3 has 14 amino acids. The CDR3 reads CASSSRLVQETQYF.

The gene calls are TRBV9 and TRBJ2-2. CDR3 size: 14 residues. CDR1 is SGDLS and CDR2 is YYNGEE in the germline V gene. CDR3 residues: CASSQLHQTGELFF.

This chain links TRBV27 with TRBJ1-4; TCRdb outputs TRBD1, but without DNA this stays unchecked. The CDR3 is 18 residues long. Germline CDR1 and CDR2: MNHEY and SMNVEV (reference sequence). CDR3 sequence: CASSLSIRIPRGNEKLFF.

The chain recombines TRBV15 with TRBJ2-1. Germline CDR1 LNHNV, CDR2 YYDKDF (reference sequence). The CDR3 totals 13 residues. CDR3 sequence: CATAAVSYNEQFF.

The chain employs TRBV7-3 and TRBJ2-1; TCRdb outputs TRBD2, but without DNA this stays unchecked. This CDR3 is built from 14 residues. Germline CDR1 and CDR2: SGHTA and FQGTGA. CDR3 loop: CASSSGLAGGQPVF.

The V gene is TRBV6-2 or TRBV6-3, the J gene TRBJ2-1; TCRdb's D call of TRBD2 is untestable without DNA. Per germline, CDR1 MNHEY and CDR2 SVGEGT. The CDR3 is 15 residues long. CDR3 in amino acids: CASSYVGETYNEQFF.

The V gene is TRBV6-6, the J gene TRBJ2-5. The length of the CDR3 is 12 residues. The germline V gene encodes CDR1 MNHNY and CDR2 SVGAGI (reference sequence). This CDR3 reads CASNRVGETQYF.

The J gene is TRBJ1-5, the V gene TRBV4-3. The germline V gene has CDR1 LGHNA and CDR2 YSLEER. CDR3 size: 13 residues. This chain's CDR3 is CASSLTTDQPQHF.